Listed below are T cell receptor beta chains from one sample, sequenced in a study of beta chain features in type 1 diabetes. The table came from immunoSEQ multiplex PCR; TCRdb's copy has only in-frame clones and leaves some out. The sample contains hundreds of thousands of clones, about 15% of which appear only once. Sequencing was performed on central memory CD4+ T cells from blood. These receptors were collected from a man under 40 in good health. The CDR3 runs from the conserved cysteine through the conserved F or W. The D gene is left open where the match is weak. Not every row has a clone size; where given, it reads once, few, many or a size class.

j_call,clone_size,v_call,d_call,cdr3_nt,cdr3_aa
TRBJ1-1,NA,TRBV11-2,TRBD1,TGTGCCAGCAGCATCCAAGGACAGGGGTTAGACACTGAAGCTTTCTTT,CASSIQGQGLDTEAFF
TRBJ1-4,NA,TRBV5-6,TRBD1,TGTGCCAGCAGCCGCCTACAGGGGGCGAGTGAAAAACTGTTTTTT,CASSRLQGASEKLFF
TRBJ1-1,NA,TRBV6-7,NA,TGTGCCAGCAGTTACCGAATGGGGCCTGAAGCTTTCTTT,CASSYRMGPEAFF
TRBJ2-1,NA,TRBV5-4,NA,TGTGCCAGCAGCGACACTAGCCCCCACAATGAGCAGTTCTTC,CASSDTSPHNEQFF
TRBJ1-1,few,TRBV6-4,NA,TGTGCCAGCAGTCCCGAGGCCATGAACACTGAAGCTTTCTTT,CASSPEAMNTEAFF
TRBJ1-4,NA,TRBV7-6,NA,TGTGCCAGCAGCCTATTGGGGCGGAGGAATGAAAAACTGTTTTTT,CASSLLGRRNEKLFF
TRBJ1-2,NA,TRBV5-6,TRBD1,TGTGCCAGCAGCTCATCAGGACAGGGAGACTATGGCTACACCTTC,CASSSSGQGDYGYTF
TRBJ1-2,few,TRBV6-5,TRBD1,TGTGCCAGCAACCCACAGGGGGCCGTTTTGGATGGCTACACCTTC,CASNPQGAVLDGYTF
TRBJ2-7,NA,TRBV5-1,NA,TGCGCCAGCAGCTACGGAGGATCGGGGATGATACACGAGCAGTACTTC,CASSYGGSGMIHEQYF
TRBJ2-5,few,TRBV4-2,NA,TGTGCCAGCAGCCTCCACCCCGAGGGGTCGCGCGAGACCCAGTACTTC,CASSLHPEGSRETQYF
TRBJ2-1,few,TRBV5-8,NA,TGTGCCAGCAGCTACACGGGCTACAATGAGCAGTTCTTC,CASSYTGYNEQFF
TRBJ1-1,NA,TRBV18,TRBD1,TGTGCCAGCTCACCAACGGGACAGGCCCGGAACACTGAAGCTTTCTTT,CASSPTGQARNTEAFF